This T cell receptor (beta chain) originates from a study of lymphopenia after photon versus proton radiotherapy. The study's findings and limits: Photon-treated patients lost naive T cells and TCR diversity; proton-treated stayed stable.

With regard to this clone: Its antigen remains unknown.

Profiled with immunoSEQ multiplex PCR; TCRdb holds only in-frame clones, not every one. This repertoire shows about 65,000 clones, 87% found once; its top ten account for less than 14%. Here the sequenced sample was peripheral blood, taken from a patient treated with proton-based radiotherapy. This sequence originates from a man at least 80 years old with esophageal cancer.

The DNA of the CDR3 is TGTGCCAGCAGCTCGGGGGACAGGGCTGTCGAGCAGTACTTC. Amino acid sequence: CASSSGDRAVEQYF. The chain is built from TRBV7-2 and TRBJ2-7, with TRBD1 identical over 9 bases. J was trimmed by 6 bases and V by 4 bases; bases with no gene match: 7. Germline loops: CDR1 SGHTA, CDR2 FQGNSA. This CDR3 region has 14 residues.